This TCR beta chain was identified in a study of blood T cells in healthy people across ages. Study results and caveats: Roughly linearly, TCR beta diversity per million T cells fell as age increased. Compared with aged donors, long-lived donors showed fewer expanded clones, suggesting selection.

Notes on this clonotype: Its antigen is as yet unknown.

Total RNA extraction produced at least 5.5 micrograms (per sample) for the study. The CDR3 has 17 residues. Germline V gene lookup returns CDR1 LGHNA and CDR2 YSLEER. Trimming removed 1 base from V and 8 bases from J, with 21 bases in between. Sample-barcoded 5' priming and a J-beta primer mix drove a second PCR of about 7 to 12 cycles. A template-switch adaptor that had 12 random nucleotides put a tag on each cDNA molecule. TCRdb ran MiXCR on the 5' RACE reads and lists one entry per CDR3 protein. The sample carries 850,000 to 1,000,000 distinct CDR3 sequences, around 46% recorded once. This rearrangement joins TRBV4-3 to TRBJ2-1, with a possible D match to TRBD2 (7 bases). Sequenced material: blood. The source is a man aged 30 to 45 in good health. In DNA, the CDR3 is TGCGCCAGCAGCCAAGGGTGGGGCGGGGGCGGCCCCCATGAGCAGTTCTTC. This encodes CASSQGWGGGGPHEQFF.